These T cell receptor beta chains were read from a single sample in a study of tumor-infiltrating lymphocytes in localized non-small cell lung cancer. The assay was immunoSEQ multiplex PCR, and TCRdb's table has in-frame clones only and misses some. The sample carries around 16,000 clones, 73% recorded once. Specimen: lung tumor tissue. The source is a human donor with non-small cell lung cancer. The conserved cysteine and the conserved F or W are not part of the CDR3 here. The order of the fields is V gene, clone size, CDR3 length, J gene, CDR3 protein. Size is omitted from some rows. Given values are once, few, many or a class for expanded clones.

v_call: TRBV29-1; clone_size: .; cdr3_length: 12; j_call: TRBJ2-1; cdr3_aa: SVGGSERGNEQF
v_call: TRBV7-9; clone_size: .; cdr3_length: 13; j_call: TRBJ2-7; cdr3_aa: ASSLAGTGQSEQY
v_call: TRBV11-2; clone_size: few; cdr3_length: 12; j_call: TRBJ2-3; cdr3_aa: ASSQGSTRDTQY
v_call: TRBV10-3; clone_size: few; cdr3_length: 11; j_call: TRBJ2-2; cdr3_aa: AIRVQVSGELF
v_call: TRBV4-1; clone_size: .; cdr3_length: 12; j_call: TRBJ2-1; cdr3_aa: ASSQVQGPKEQF
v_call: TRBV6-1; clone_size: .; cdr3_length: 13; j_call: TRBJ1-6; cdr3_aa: ASSERTSVTSPLH
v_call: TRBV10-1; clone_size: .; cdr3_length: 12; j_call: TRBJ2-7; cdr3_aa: ASRLESPPHEQY
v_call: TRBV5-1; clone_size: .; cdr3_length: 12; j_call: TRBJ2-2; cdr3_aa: ASSVASGSGELF
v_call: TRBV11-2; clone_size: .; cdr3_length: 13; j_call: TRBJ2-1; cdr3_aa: ASSLLGGLFDEQF
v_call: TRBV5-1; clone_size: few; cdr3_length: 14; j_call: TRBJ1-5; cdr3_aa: ASSETGSAGNQPQH
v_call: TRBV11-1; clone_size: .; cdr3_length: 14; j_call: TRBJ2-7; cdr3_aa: ASSPANPRRMSEQY
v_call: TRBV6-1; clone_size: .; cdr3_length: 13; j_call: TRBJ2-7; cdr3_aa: ASSVRDSVLYEQY
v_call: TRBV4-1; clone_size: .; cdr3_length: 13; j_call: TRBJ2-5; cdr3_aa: ASSPLLAGEETQY
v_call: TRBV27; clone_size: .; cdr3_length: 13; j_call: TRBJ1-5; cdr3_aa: ASSFGPYSNQPQH
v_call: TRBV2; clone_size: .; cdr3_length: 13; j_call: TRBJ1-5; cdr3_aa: ASSEGKTENQPQH
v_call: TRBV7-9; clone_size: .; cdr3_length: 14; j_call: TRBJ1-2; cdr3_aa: ASSRGTGGNKSGYT
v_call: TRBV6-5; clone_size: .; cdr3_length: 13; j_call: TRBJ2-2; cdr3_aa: ASSYRTGMTGELF
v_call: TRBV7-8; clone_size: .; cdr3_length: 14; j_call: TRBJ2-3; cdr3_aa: ASRLSNTGITDTQY
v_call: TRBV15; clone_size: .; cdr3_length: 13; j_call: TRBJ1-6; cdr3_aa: ATSRSRDNNSPLH
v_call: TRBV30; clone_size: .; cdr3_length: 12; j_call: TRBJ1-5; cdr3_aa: AWGFGRAEQPQH
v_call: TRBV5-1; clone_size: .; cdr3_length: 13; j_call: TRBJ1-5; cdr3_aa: ASSSGESSNQPQH
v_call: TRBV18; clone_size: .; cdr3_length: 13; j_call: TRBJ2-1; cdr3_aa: ASSPDGGRYNEQF
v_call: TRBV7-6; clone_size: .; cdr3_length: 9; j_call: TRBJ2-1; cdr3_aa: ASSLENEQF
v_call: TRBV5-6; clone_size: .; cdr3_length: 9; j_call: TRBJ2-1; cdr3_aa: ASSFDNEQF
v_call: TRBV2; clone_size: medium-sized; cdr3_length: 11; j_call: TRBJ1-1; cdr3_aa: ASSATENTEAF
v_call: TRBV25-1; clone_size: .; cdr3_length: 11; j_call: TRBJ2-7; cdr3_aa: ASSPQGEAEQY
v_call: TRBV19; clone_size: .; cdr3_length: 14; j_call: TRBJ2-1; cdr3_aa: ASTGTGQNNNNEQF
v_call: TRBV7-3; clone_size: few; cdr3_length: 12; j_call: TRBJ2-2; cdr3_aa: ASRETGGTGELF
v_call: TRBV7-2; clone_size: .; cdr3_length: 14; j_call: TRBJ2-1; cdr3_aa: ASSLTRLAVYAEQF
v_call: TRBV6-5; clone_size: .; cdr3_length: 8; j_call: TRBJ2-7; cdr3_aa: AVLYYEQY
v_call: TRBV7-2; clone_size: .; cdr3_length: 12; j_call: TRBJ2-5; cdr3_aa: ASSTYQGRETQY
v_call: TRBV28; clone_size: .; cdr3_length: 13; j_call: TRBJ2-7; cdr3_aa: ASSTSGRGSYEQY
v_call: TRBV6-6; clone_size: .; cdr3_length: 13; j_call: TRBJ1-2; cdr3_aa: ASSPGQGSNYGYT
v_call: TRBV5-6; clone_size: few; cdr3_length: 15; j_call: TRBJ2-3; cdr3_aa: ASSLSREGISTDTQY
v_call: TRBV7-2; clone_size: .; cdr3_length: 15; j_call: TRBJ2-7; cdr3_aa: ASSSRDGWSETYEQY
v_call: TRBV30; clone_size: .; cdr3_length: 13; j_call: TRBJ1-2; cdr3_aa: AGHVSDGANYGYT
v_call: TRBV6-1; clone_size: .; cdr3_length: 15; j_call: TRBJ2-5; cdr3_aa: ASSARPSGGIQETQY
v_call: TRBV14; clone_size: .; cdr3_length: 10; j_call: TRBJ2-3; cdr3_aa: ASSQRGDTQY
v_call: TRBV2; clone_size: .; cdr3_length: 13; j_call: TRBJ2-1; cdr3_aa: ASSDASGGRNEQF
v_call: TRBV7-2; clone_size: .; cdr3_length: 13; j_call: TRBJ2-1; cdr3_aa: ASSWTGGARNEQF
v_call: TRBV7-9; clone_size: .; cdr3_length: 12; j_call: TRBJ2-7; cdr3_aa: ASSQDMASALQY
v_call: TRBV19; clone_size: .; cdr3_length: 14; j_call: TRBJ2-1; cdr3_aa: ASSPLQGATTNEQF
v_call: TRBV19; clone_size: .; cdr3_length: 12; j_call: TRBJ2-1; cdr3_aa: ASTPGLTSGEQF
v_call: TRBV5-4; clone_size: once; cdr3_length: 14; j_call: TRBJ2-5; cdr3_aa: ASSLEAGLSQETQY
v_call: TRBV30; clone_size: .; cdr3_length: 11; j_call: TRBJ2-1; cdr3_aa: AWSTGGWNEQF
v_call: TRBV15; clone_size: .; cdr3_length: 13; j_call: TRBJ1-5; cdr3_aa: ATSRDQFADQPQH
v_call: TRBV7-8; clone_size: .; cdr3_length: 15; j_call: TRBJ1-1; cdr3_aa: ASSTTDRVVKNTEAF
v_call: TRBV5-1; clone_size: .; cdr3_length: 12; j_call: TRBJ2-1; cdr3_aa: ASSTGLVYNEQF
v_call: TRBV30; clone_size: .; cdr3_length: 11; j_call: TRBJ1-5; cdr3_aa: AWSGETNQPQH